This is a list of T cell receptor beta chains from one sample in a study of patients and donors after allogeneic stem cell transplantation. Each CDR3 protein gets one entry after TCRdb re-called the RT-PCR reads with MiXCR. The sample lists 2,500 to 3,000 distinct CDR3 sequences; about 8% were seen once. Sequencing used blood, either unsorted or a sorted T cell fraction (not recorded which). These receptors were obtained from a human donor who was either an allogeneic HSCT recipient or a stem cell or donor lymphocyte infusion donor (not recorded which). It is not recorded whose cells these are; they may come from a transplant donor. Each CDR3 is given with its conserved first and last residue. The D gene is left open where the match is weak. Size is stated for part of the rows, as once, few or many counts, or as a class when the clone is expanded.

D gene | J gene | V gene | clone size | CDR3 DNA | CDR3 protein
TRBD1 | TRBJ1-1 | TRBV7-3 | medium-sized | TGTGCCAGCAGCTCGTCAAGACAGGGCAACACTGAAGCTTTCTTT | CASSSSRQGNTEAFF
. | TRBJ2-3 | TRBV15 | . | TGTGCCACCAGCAGAGACACAGATACGCAGTATTTT | CATSRDTDTQYF
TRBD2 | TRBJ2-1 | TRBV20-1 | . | TGCAGTGCTCAGGTCGGGGGACTAGCGGCGAGCTCCTACAATGAGCAGTTCTTC | CSAQVGGLAASSYNEQFF
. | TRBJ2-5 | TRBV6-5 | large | TGTGCCAGCAGCTCATACAAGCAAGAGACCCAGTACTTC | CASSSYKQETQYF
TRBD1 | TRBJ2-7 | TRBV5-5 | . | TGTGCCAGCAGCTTGTCCGGCACAGGGGTCTACGAGCAGTACTTC | CASSLSGTGVYEQYF
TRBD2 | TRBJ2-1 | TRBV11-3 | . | TGTGCCAGCAGCTTACCCGGGAGGAGGGAGCAGTTCTTC | CASSLPGRREQFF
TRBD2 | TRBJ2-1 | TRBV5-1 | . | TGCGCCAGCAGCCCGGGGCCGGGGGGATACAATGAGCAGTTCTTC | CASSPGPGGYNEQFF
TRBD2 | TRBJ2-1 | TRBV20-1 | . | TGCAGTGCTACCCGGACTAGCGGGAGTAGGGGTGAGCAGTTCTTC | CSATRTSGSRGEQFF
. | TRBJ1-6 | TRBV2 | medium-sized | TGTGCCAGCACTCAGGGAAGTTCACCCCTCCACTTT | CASTQGSSPLHF
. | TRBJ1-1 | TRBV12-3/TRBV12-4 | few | TGTGCCAGCAGTTTAGCACGGACGGGGAACACTGAAGCTTTCTTT | CASSLARTGNTEAFF
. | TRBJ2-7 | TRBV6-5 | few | TGTGCCAGCAGATTGACACGCTCCTACGAGCAGTACTTC | CASRLTRSYEQYF
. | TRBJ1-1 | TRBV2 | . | TGTGCCAGCAGTAAGGGGCCCAACACTGAAGCTTTCTTT | CASSKGPNTEAFF
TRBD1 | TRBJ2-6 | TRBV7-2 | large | TGTGCCAGCAGCCCCCAGGGGGCTTCTGGGGCCAACGTCCTGACTTTC | CASSPQGASGANVLTF
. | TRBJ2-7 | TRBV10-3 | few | TGTGCCATCAGTGCAGTCCAGGGGAAGACCTACGAGCAGTACTTC | CAISAVQGKTYEQYF
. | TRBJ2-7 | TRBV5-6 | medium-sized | TGTGCCAGCAGCTTGGCCTCGGTCTACGAGCAGTACTTC | CASSLASVYEQYF
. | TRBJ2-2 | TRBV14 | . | TGTGCCAGCAGACAGGTTCCTAACGGGGAGCTGTTTTTT | CASRQVPNGELFF
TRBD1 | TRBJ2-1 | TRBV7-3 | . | TGTGCCAGCAGCTCCACCGGGACAGCCCACGTCTTC | CASSSTGTAHVF
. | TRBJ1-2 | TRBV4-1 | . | TGCGCCAGCAGCCAAGATCGCTCCTCCTATGGCTACACCTTC | CASSQDRSSYGYTF
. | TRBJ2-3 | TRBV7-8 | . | TGTGCCAGCAGCTTATCCCCCAATACGCAGTATTTT | CASSLSPNTQYF
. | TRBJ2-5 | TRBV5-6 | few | TGTGCCAGCAGCTTGGAGGGCCGAGGATCCGGGACCCAGTACTTC | CASSLEGRGSGTQYF
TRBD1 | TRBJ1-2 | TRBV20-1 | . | TGCAGTGCTAGTAAGGGGGCTAGAGGCTACACCTTC | CSASKGARGYTF
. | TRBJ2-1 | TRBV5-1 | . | TGCGCCAGCAGCTCCGAAAGACAGGAACGTGAGCAGTTCTTC | CASSSERQEREQFF
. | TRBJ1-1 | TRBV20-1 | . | TGCAGTGCTACACGTCAGGGGACTGAAGCTTTCTTT | CSATRQGTEAFF
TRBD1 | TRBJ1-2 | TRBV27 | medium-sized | TGTGCCAGCAGTCCCCCCTACCGGGACAGGGCTCCTAACTATGGCTACACCTTC | CASSPPYRDRAPNYGYTF
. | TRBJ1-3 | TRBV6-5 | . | TGTGCCAGCAGTTACTCGGCAGGGCACGGAAACACCATATATTTT | CASSYSAGHGNTIYF
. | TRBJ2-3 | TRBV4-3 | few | TGCGCCAGCAGCCAAGATGCAGGGAGAGCAGATACGCAGTATTTT | CASSQDAGRADTQYF
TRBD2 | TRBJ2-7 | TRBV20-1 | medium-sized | TGCAGTGCTTCGGGACTAGCGGGACGGTACGAGCAGTACTTC | CSASGLAGRYEQYF
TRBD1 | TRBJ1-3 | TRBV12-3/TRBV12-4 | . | TGTGCCAGCAGAGACAGGGGTCTTTGGGACACCATATATTTT | CASRDRGLWDTIYF
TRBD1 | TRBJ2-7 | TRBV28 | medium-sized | TGTGCCAGCAGCCTGGACAGGGGACCCTACGAGCAGTACTTC | CASSLDRGPYEQYF
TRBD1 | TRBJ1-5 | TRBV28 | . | TGTGCCATTGAGACAGGGGGCCAGCCCCAGCATTTT | CAIETGGQPQHF
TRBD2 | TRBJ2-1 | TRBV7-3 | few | TGTGCCAGCAGCTCCGGGACTAGCTCCTACAATGAGCAGTTCTTC | CASSSGTSSYNEQFF
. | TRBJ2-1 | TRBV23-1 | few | TGCGCCAGACATACCGAGGGAAATGAGCAGTTCTTC | CARHTEGNEQFF
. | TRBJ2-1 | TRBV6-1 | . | TGTGCCAGCAGTGCCCTGTCGGTGCGGGATGAGCAGTTCTTC | CASSALSVRDEQFF
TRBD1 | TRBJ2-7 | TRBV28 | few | TGTGCCAGCAGTTTGCAGGGGGCGAGGGAAGAGCAGTACTTC | CASSLQGAREEQYF
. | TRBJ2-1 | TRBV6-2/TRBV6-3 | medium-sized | TGTGCCAGCAGTTCGTGGGACTTGCCCCACAATGAGCAGTTCTTC | CASSSWDLPHNEQFF
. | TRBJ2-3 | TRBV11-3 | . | TGTGCCAGCAGCCCCAGCGGGAGCACAGATACGCAGTATTTT | CASSPSGSTDTQYF
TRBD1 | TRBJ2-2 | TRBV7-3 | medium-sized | TGTGCCAGCAGGCTTGGACAGGGGCTCACCGGGGAGCTGTTTTTT | CASRLGQGLTGELFF
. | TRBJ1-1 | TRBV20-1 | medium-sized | TGCAGTGCTAGAGCGGGCGTTGTGAACACTGAAGCTTTCTTT | CSARAGVVNTEAFF
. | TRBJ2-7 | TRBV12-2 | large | TGTGCAAGTCGCTCCCCAAGGGTTTTTCTAGCTCTAAGAGAGCAGTACTTC | CASRSPRVFLALREQYF
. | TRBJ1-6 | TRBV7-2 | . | TGTGCCAGCAGCCGCCAAGCGGACAGTCTCGGTTCACCCCTCCACTTT | CASSRQADSLGSPLHF
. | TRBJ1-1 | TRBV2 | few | TGTGCCAGCGGCAACGCTTTCGGAGCTTTCTTT | CASGNAFGAFF
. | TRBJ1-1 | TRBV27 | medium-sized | TGTGCCAGCAGTTCGGACCTCACTGAAGCTTTCTTT | CASSSDLTEAFF
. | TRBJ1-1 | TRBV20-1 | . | TGCAGTGCTAGAGCCGCCGGTAGGGGAACTGAAGCTTTCTTT | CSARAAGRGTEAFF
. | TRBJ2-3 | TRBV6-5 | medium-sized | TGTGCCAGCAGGCGAGGCAGCACAGATACGCAGTATTTT | CASRRGSTDTQYF
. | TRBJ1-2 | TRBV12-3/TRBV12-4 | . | TGTGCCAGCAGTTCGGACGGGGAAAGAGGCTACACCTTC | CASSSDGERGYTF
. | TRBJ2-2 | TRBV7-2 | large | TGTGCCAGCAGCTTAGAACCAACCGGGGAGCTGTTTTTT | CASSLEPTGELFF
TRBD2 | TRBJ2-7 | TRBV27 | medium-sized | TGTGCCAGCAGTTTATGGGGACTAGCGGGAGAGAAATACGAGCAGTACTTC | CASSLWGLAGEKYEQYF
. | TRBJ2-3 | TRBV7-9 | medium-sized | TGTGCCAGCAGCCTTCAGATAGGAGATACGCAGTATTTT | CASSLQIGDTQYF
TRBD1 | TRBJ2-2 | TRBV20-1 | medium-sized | TGCAGTGCTAGAGATGGGACAGGCACCGGGGAGCTGTTTTTT | CSARDGTGTGELFF
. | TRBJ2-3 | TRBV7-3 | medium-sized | TGTGCCAGCAGCCTCGGACACAGTACAGATACGCAGTATTTT | CASSLGHSTDTQYF
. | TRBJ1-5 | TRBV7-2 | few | TGTGCCAGCAGTGTAAAAGGTGGTCAGCCCCAGCATTTT | CASSVKGGQPQHF
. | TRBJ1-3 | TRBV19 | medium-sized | TGTGCCAGTAGTACCCTCGGACGGAGCTCTGGAAACACCATATATTTT | CASSTLGRSSGNTIYF
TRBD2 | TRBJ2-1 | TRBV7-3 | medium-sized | TGTGCCAGCAGCACTGGGACTAGCGGCAATGAGCAGTTCTTC | CASSTGTSGNEQFF